The sequence of this T cell receptor beta chain was determined in a study of cytomegalovirus exposure and HLA in healthy donors (TCRdb year 2017). Concerning the study at large: An earlier analysis of fewer than 750 of the donors reported over 250 Gb of sequence data and around 110 million unique TCR beta sequences obtained from around 190 million T cells. Among a few hundred genotyped donors of the cohort, an average of around 240,000 unique TCR beta nucleotide sequences were sequenced per donor, roughly a sixth of them non-productive. A later genetic analysis used genome-wide SNP genotypes for about 55% of the 666 donors, treating that subset as a discovery cohort. The study was designed to test whether signatures of past pathogen exposure could be identified by cataloging public T cell receptors. The genetic ancestry cluster associated with self-reported Caucasian donors included 81% of the 300 to 400 genotyped donors. To predict cytomegalovirus infection status, the study brought together high-throughput TCR immunosequencing, statistical association of individual TCRs with disease status, and machine learning. A later analysis re-analyzed previously published TCR beta repertoires from 550 to 700 donors and added high-resolution HLA genotyping to study TCR occurrence patterns. Roughly 300 gigabases of sequencing data and about 92 million unique TCR sequences made up an early release that covered approximately 620 HLA-typed donors. Along with the roughly 700-subject first cohort, a separate validation cohort of over a hundred different subjects was used. Both class I and class II loci were covered by HLA typing, at four-digit resolution. Typing coverage varied by locus: 629-630 donors for A, B, C, DRB1 and DQB1; approximately 560 for DQA1; about 600 for DPA1; approximately 490 for DPB1. The study used immunosequencing to profile the T cell repertoires of 666 subjects and linked those repertoires to cytomegalovirus serostatus. An earlier analysis of fewer than 700 of the donors applied high-throughput TCR beta sequencing to assess whether each TCR beta V gene segment acted as functional or pseudogenic. The later analysis used no new phenotypic data to find candidate immune exposures, relying instead on TCR beta sequences and their occurrence across donors. Donor age, sex, ethnicity and CMV serostatus were collected together with the repertoire data. Every repertoire in the discovery cohort had been generated on one and the same sequencing platform. Several DR-DQ haplotypes were handled as single units for association and clustering because linkage in the cohort was strong.

The cohort was made up of several hundred healthy bone marrow donors. Cohort members were all nominally healthy when sampled, although unrecorded immune exposures were likely present. The donor was CMV seronegative and belonged to the group of around 400 seronegative cohort members. A peripheral blood sample was collected from each donor, and TCR beta sequencing was performed on peripheral blood mononuclear cells. Genomic DNA extraction from the blood cell samples was performed with the Qiagen DNeasy Blood Extraction Kit. The library was built by means of the immunoSEQ multiplex PCR assay. For the multiplex PCR, a mixture combining 60 forward primers for TCR Vbeta segments and 13 reverse primers for TCR Jbeta segments was used. The CDR3 region of rearranged TCR beta genes was amplified from genomic DNA by a multiplex PCR assay. On the Illumina HiSeq System, the amplified TCR beta libraries were sequenced as 87-base-pair reads. Concerning the study's data processing: Across the 700 or so repertoires, a later analysis counted approximately 83 million unique TCR beta chains, about 10 million of which were shared by at least two donors. To remove PCR and sequencing errors, raw reads were error-corrected and collapsed into unique sequences using a nearest-neighbor algorithm that merged closely related sequences. CDR3 sequences were aligned to IMGT reference sequences to assign V, D and J gene segments. For a sequence to be retained, at least a six-nucleotide match to both a V gene segment and a J gene segment was required. A rearrangement was called productive if the CDR3 had no stop codons and remained in frame with V and J, and every other rearrangement was called non-productive. CDR3 was defined according to IMGT convention as the region running from the second conserved V-encoded cysteine to the conserved J-encoded phenylalanine. Sequences without an unambiguous match to a single V gene segment were excluded from the earlier analysis of 450 to 650 of the donors. An earlier analysis of fewer than 750 of the donors called V segments functional above 56.7% productive rearrangements and segregating when the between-donor standard deviation exceeded 5%. To diagnose cytomegalovirus status from the catalog of TCR beta chain sequences, a statistical classification framework was built. V and J gene assignment, in a later analysis, came from comparing TCR nucleotide sequences with IMGT/GENE-DB human TR gene sequences. A later analysis assigned CDR3 sequences and most-parsimonious VDJ recombination scenarios with the TCRdist pipeline. In a later analysis, each TCR beta chain was defined by its CDR3 amino acid sequence together with its V-gene family, and reads without a unique V-gene family were excluded. As a way to deal with suspected cross-contamination and a sequencing artifact, a later analysis dropped 450 to 700 nucleotide sequences that were highly shared and had low generation probability. For each public chain, a later analysis derived a clonal expansion index from normalized ranks of inferred template counts within each repertoire. A later analysis computed generation probabilities with a VDJ recombination model fitted to out-of-frame rearrangements, and checked the results against IGoR. A later analysis scored TCR-TCR, TCR-HLA and TCR-CMV co-occurrence with hypergeometric tests, applying a repertoire-size bias correction to TCR pairs. To estimate false discovery rates, a later analysis permuted the HLA or CMV assignments 20 times. In a later analysis, co-occurring TCRs were grouped using DBSCAN, with TCRdist sequence similarity added in when clustering inside HLA-allele-positive subsets. Co-occurrence clustering excluded repertoires with fewer than 30,000 or more than 120,000 public chains, plus five with anomalous nucleotide sharing. TCRdb provides this immuneACCESS table in a form limited to in-frame rearrangements. Some clones are lacking; in checked studies, under half of them reflect an unresolved V gene, and why the rest are absent is not known. Clone size and the V and J calls come from that table; the DNA yielded D and trimming. This sample lists some 170,000 clones; less than 85% were detected once. 1.3% to 1.5% of the sample is in the top ten clones.

On the study overall, not on this receptor specifically: A later analysis associated 16,951 TCR beta sequences with specific HLA alleles at a false discovery rate of 0.05. Compared with the roughly 710-donor mean, donors in an Asian-associated ancestry cluster had fewer N-insertions in productive TCRs, according to a later genetic analysis. A later analysis found that most CMV-associated TCR beta chains appeared HLA-restricted, with HLA associations seemingly driven largely by CMV exposure. Because the 87-base-pair reads could not distinguish some IMGT-functional V segments, including TRBV6-2 and TRBV6-3, those segments were excluded. In both the original and validation cohorts, the classifier was reported to diagnose cytomegalovirus status with high specificity and sensitivity. HLA typing was unavailable for some donors at each locus, so association tests used only the typed subset. In this cohort, only TCR beta chains were sequenced, and detectable features were limited by the absence of alpha or paired-chain data. Several of the top co-occurrence clusters appeared to be linked to parvovirus B19, influenza, CMV and Epstein-Barr virus, according to a later analysis. Assigning TCR associations to individual alleles was difficult when HLA alleles, especially DR and DQ, strongly co-occurred. A later analysis found that HLA-associated TCR beta chains were more clonally expanded and had lower generation probabilities than equally common non-associated chains. A few of the identified cytomegalovirus-associated TCR beta chains were confirmed in vitro to be specific for cytomegalovirus antigens. Linkage disequilibrium might explain the correlated functional status among segregating V segments, but an unknown experimental factor could not be ruled out. In a later genetic analysis, a missense DCLRE1C variant was associated with V-gene and J-gene trimming of TCR beta chains, and the association was replicated in an independent cohort. Because counts were too low, about 18 rarely observed V segments, including chromosome 9 orphons, were excluded from the earlier analysis of 587 of the donors. The study gave a list of some 150 TCR beta chains associated with cytomegalovirus. Immune exposure information for the cohort was limited to CMV serostatus. The authors suggested that the approach could potentially be extended to other disease states and immunological phenotypes. In an earlier analysis of more than 500 of the donors, most TCR beta V segments appeared in productive rearrangements about 87% or about 30% of the time, broadly matching IMGT annotations. Most TCR sequences were seen in very few donors, while some public TCRs were found in many individuals. A further reported finding was that TCR beta sequences accurately predicted the HLA-A and HLA-B alleles for most subjects in the first cohort. A later analysis found that TCR association rates varied across HLA loci, with DRB1 alleles showing the most associated TCRs and HLA-C alleles the fewest. Presence/absence analyses assumed roughly uniform sequencing depth across donors, an assumption that may not hold. A group of highly shared sequence variants was considered likely to be a technical artifact of the sequencing pipeline.

With regard to this clone: The specificity of this receptor is unknown. No base qualities exist here, and no much larger clone lies one base off it.

V and J lose 1 base and 5 bases, and a span of 8 bases separates them. The germline V gene (reference sequence) sets CDR1 to MNHEY and CDR2 to SMNVEV. The CDR3 sequence holds 13 residues, the cysteine and phenylalanine included. Only the CDR3 portion is preserved as DNA: 39 bases, with reading frame beginning at the first base. Sequencing was performed on PBMCs. The clonotype comes from a man aged 55 to 70 in good health and CMV-seronegative. The chain is assembled from TRBV27 and TRBJ1-1; the D segment could be TRBD1, given 5 matching bases. The CDR3 reads CASSLFRGTEAFF. The bases are TGTGCCAGCAGTTTATTCCGGGGGACTGAAGCTTTCTTT.